What follows are 22 T cell receptor beta chains derived from one specimen sequenced in a study of OX40 agonist ivuxolimab in advanced cancers. Libraries were prepared through the immunoSEQ multiplex PCR assay. Imported from immuneACCESS, the table was reduced by TCRdb to in-frame sequences with V and J called. These copies leave out some clones; in studies compared against another copy, an unresolved V gene accounts for under half, and the cause of the remainder is not known. For this sample there are about 55,000 clones; 84% appear just once. 0.95% to 1.5% of the sample is in the top ten clones. Specimen: CD4+ or CD8+ T cells sorted from blood, collected in a trial of the OX40 agonist ivuxolimab. These receptors all stem from an adult with an advanced solid tumor such as melanoma, head and neck, liver or kidney cancer.

This chain connects TRBV9 to TRBJ1-3; no definite D call. The CDR3 spans 18 residues. Trimming removed 0 bases from V and 0 bases from J, with 16 bases in between. Per germline, CDR1 SGDLS and CDR2 YYNGEE. CDR3 protein: CASSVEDVGDSSGNTIYF. CDR3 in DNA: TGTGCCAGCAGCGTAGAAGATGTCGGGGATAGCTCTGGAAACACCATATATTTT. Looking up the rest from reference TRBV9 and TRBJ1-3 gives the full variable domain: DSGVTQTPKHLITATGQRVTLRCSPRSGDLSVYWYQQSLDQGLQFLIQYYNGEERAKGNILERFSAQQFPDLHSELNLSSLELGDSALYFCASSVEDVGDSSGNTIYFGEGSWLTVV.

The chain has TRBV6-5 and TRBJ1-2; 8 bases align to TRBD1. The CDR3 runs 15 residues. With 8 bases clipped from V and 4 bases from J, the junction kept 12 bases outside the gene matches. Per the germline V gene, CDR1 is MNHEY and CDR2 is SVGAGI. The CDR3 region has the DNA TGTGCCAGCCTCTTACCAATCACAGGGGGCTATGGCTACACCTTC. It specifies CASLLPITGGYGYTF.

This clone was observed a few times. CDR3 DNA sequence: TGCAGCATCCGGGACTACCCCGTAGGCGAGCAGTACTTC. The encoded protein is CSIRDYPVGEQYF. The chain employs TRBV29-1 and TRBJ2-7; 7 nucleotides agree with TRBD2. CDR1 is SQVTM and CDR2 is ANQGSEA in the germline V gene. This CDR3 contains 13 residues. V trimming: 8 bases; J trimming: 6 bases; junction bases outside the gene matches: 13.

This rearrangement joins TRBV7-6 to TRBJ1-2; 9 nucleotides match TRBD1. Germline-derived CDR1 and CDR2 are SGHVS and FNYEAQ. The V and J ends lost 0 bases and 2 bases, in that order; junction bases with no gene match: 4. The CDR3 spans 16 residues. CDR3 DNA sequence: TGTGCCAGCAGCTTAGCCGGGACAGGGAGGAACTATGGCTACACCTTC. It yields the protein CASSLAGTGRNYGYTF.

The CDR3 sequence is CASSSNWEVYEQFF. The CDR3 bases are TGTGCCAGCAGCTCCAATTGGGAAGTTTATGAGCAGTTCTTC. The V call is TRBV7-2, the J call TRBJ2-1; D call uncertain. Per germline, CDR1 SGHTA and CDR2 FQGNSA. The CDR3 is 14 residues long. Deletions cut 4 bases from V and 8 bases from J, with 15 bases between. Full variable domain (outside the CDR3, taken from reference TRBV7-2 and TRBJ2-1): GAGVSQSPSNKVTEKGKDVELRCDPISGHTALYWYRQSLGQGLEFLIYFQGNSAPDKSGLPSDRFSAERTGGSVSTLTIQRTQQEDSAVYLCASSSNWEVYEQFFGPGTRLTVL.

This chain joins TRBV6-5 and TRBJ2-3, with 9 bases lining up with TRBD2. The CDR3 contains 12 residues. Trimming took 7 bases from V and 9 from J; bases not matched to a gene: 5. CDR1 and CDR2 from the germline V gene are MNHEY and SVGAGI. The CDR3 here is CASMETSGTQYF. CDR3 coding DNA: TGTGCCAGCATGGAGACTAGCGGCACGCAGTATTTT.

The V gene is TRBV27, the J gene TRBJ1-5; a possible D gene is TRBD1 (5 bases). The germline V gene encodes CDR1 MNHEY and CDR2 SMNVEV (reference sequence). V was clipped by 0 bases and J by 4 bases, with 19 bases between them. The CDR3 totals 18 residues. The CDR3 reads CASSLSGQGSFRNQPQHF. The CDR3 DNA sequence: TGTGCCAGCAGTTTATCGGGGCAGGGCTCTTTTAGGAATCAGCCCCAGCATTTT.

This clone was seen a single time. V usage is TRBV9 and J usage is TRBJ2-3; 9 bases fit TRBD1. V lost 3 bases to trimming and J lost 6 bases; unmatched junction nucleotides: 14. Germline lookup yields CDR1 SGDLS and CDR2 YYNGEE. The CDR3 has 17 residues. The chain's CDR3 is CASSEIQTGGARDTQYF. CDR3 in DNA: TGTGCCAGCAGCGAAATACAGACAGGGGGGGCTCGGGATACGCAGTATTTT.

This clone showed up just a few times. The chain links TRBV28 to TRBJ1-4; TRBD1 might be the D (5 bases). In germline, CDR1 is MDHEN, CDR2 SYDVKM. The CDR3 is made up of 15 amino acids. V lost 4 bases and J 8 bases, leaving 17 bases between the germline ends. The chain's CDR3 is CASSSPGPGGEKLFF. The CDR3 DNA reads as TGTGCCAGCAGTTCCCCGGGACCGGGAGGAGAAAAACTGTTTTTT.

The V and J genes are TRBV19 and TRBJ2-3; 12 positions agree with TRBD2. The germline V gene has CDR1 LNHDA and CDR2 SQIVND (reference sequence). Trimming removed 3 bases from V and 0 bases from J; junction bases left unmatched: 4. The CDR3 contains 17 residues. This CDR3 is CASSILAGGSSTDTQYF. The CDR3 nucleotides are TGTGCCAGTAGTATTCTAGCGGGAGGGTCTAGCACAGATACGCAGTATTTT.

This chain connects TRBV5-1 to TRBJ2-2; D gene ambiguous. V was trimmed by 4 bases and J by 0 bases, leaving 13 bases between them. The germline CDR1 and CDR2 sequences are SGHRS and YFSETQ. The CDR3 extends over 16 amino acids. CDR3 region: CASSLLNQANTGELFF. For the CDR3, the DNA is TGCGCCAGCAGCCTCCTCAATCAAGCGAACACCGGGGAGCTGTTTTTT.

This clone was recorded only once. The rearrangement links TRBV27 to TRBJ2-5; D not resolved. The V gene lost 4 bases and the J gene lost 2 bases, with 11 bases spanning the gap. Germline CDR1 is MNHEY and CDR2 is SMNVEV (reference sequence). The CDR3 totals 14 residues. The CDR3 DNA follows: TGTGCCAGCAGTTGGGGAAGATCGCAAGAGACCCAGTACTTC. Encoded protein: CASSWGRSQETQYF.

CDR3 region: CSARIGTGANQPQHF. The CDR3 coding sequence is TGCAGCGCCCGGATCGGGACAGGAGCTAATCAGCCCCAGCATTTT. The chain employs TRBV29-1 and TRBJ1-5; TRBD1 aligns across 8 bases. CDR3 size: 15 residues. After removal of 7 bases from V and 4 bases from J, the junction contained 12 bases not matched to a gene. CDR1 and CDR2 (germline): SQVTM, ANQGSEA.

This clone has only one observation. This chain uses TRBV28 with TRBJ1-1; tentatively, D is TRBD1 (5 bases). This CDR3 is 14 amino acids long. V lost 6 bases to trimming and J lost 1 base, with 12 bases between them. Germline values: CDR1 MDHEN, CDR2 SYDVKM. The CDR3 protein is CASSAGPGNTEAFF. The CDR3 coding sequence is TGTGCCAGCAGCGCGGGACCCGGGAACACTGAAGCTTTCTTT.

The CDR3 sequence is CATKPSGEGGEKLFF. For the CDR3, the DNA is TGTGCCACCAAACCCTCAGGGGAAGGTGGTGAAAAACTGTTTTTT. The V and J genes are TRBV5-4 and TRBJ1-4; a weak D match, TRBD1 (6 bases). The germline V gene encodes CDR1 SGHNT and CDR2 YYREEE (reference sequence). V was shortened by 9 bases and J by 7 bases, with 22 bases between the two germline ends. CDR3 size: 15 residues.

V usage is TRBV9 and J usage is TRBJ2-5; 9 bases match TRBD1. The CDR3 runs 16 residues. Germline V CDR1 and CDR2: SGDLS, YYNGEE. The trim removed 3 bases at V and 6 bases at J, leaving 12 bases unmatched. Here the CDR3 DNA reads TGTGCCAGCAGCGACGGAATAGGACAGGGGAAGAAGACCCAGTACTTC. This codes for CASSDGIGQGKKTQYF.

In nucleotides, the CDR3 is TGTGCCAGTAGTATTCGGACGGGGGAGGCCCAGTACTTC. This translates into CASSIRTGEAQYF. The chain employs TRBV19 and TRBJ2-5; D might be TRBD2 (6 bases). V dropped 3 bases and J dropped 9 bases, with 14 bases sitting between them. The CDR3 is made up of 13 amino acids. From germline, CDR1 is LNHDA and CDR2 SQIVND (reference sequence).

The sample holds one count of this clone. The chain carries TRBV25-1 and TRBJ2-5; 8 positions match TRBD2. This CDR3 comprises 13 residues. The ends lost 10 bases at V and 4 bases at J; junction bases unmatched: 8. Germline V CDR1 and CDR2: MGHDK, SYGVNS. As DNA, the CDR3 is TGTGCCACCGCCGCGAGCGGGAGAGAGACCCAGTACTTC. As protein: CATAASGRETQYF.

The V gene is TRBV28, the J gene TRBJ1-2; the match to TRBD1 covers 8 bases. There are 14 residues in the CDR3. CDR1 is MDHEN, CDR2 SYDVKM, per germline. V lost 4 bases, J lost 4 bases, and 5 bases stayed unmatched. The CDR3 protein is CASSSTGGSYGYTF. Here the CDR3 DNA reads TGTGCCAGCAGTTCTACAGGGGGAAGCTATGGCTACACCTTC.

The table lists this clone with a count of one. V and J are TRBV14 and TRBJ2-2, with 9 bases aligning to TRBD2. The J segment lost 4 bases and the V segment lost 6 bases, leaving 6 bases of the junction unmatched. CDR1 and CDR2 from the germline V gene are SGHDN and FVKESK. The CDR3 loop spans 15 amino acids. The CDR3 DNA is TGTGCCAGCAGTTCAGCGGGAGGAGGCACCGGGGAGCTGTTTTTT. Its translation is CASSSAGGGTGELFF.

The V gene is TRBV7-9, the J gene TRBJ2-1, with 12 bases identical to TRBD2. V lost 7 bases and J lost 4; bases outside the gene matches: 5. The CDR3 is made up of 15 amino acids. Germline V gene data show CDR1 as SEHNR and CDR2 as FQNEAQ (reference sequence). The CDR3 bases are TGTGCCAGCACCTACACTAGCGGGAGGTACAATGAGCAGTTCTTC. Translating it yields CASTYTSGRYNEQFF.

The chain carries TRBV28 and TRBJ1-2; a possible D gene is TRBD1 (6 bases). Germline V gives CDR1 MDHEN, CDR2 SYDVKM. Trimming shortened V by 6 bases and J by 2 bases, and 13 bases separated the two germline ends. There are 14 residues in the CDR3. CDR3 sequence reads: CASRGSQGNYGYTF. CDR3 in DNA: TGTGCCAGCAGGGGCAGCCAGGGGAACTATGGCTACACCTTC.